Listed below are T cell receptor beta chains from one sample, sequenced in a study of monozygotic twins with inflammatory bowel disease. After re-calling the 5' RACE reads, TCRdb lists one entry per CDR3 protein, DNA absent. The ten top clones account for about 2.4%, within a sample of fewer than 550,000 distinct CDR3 sequences. The sequenced sample consisted of blood. The origin of the receptors is a human donor with ulcerative colitis or Crohn's disease, or a healthy co-twin of an affected twin (not recorded which). Each CDR3 is given with its conserved first and last residue.

CDR3 length: 14; J gene: TRBJ2-2; V gene: TRBV29-1; CDR3 protein: CSVMGLKNTGELFF
CDR3 length: 15; J gene: TRBJ1-2; V gene: TRBV7-2; CDR3 protein: CASSSTGAPVEGYTF
CDR3 length: 17; J gene: TRBJ2-7; V gene: TRBV7-9; CDR3 protein: CASGSGDRQTNSYEQYF
CDR3 length: 15; J gene: TRBJ2-2; V gene: TRBV10-3; CDR3 protein: CAITPSGLHTGELFF
CDR3 length: 14; J gene: TRBJ1-1; V gene: TRBV19; CDR3 protein: CASTPVGGGTEAFF
CDR3 length: 12; J gene: TRBJ2-7; V gene: TRBV27; CDR3 protein: CATGDRALEQYF
CDR3 length: 13; J gene: TRBJ2-1; V gene: TRBV10-3; CDR3 protein: CAISLRGDDEQFF
CDR3 length: 15; J gene: TRBJ2-3; V gene: TRBV6-1; CDR3 protein: CASSETLAGKDTQYF
CDR3 length: 15; J gene: TRBJ2-7; V gene: TRBV9; CDR3 protein: CASSAQGALSYEQYF
CDR3 length: 13; J gene: TRBJ2-2; V gene: TRBV6-2/TRBV6-3; CDR3 protein: CASSPNAAGELFF
CDR3 length: 14; J gene: TRBJ1-2; V gene: TRBV7-2; CDR3 protein: CASSLERGSYGYTF
CDR3 length: 14; J gene: TRBJ1-2; V gene: TRBV15; CDR3 protein: CATSRDRQGGGYTF
CDR3 length: 11; J gene: TRBJ2-1; V gene: TRBV6-6; CDR3 protein: CASSRINEQFF
CDR3 length: 14; J gene: TRBJ2-3; V gene: TRBV7-9; CDR3 protein: CASSPGTSRNPQYF
CDR3 length: 12; J gene: TRBJ1-2; V gene: TRBV18; CDR3 protein: CASSPDRVAYTF
CDR3 length: 14; J gene: TRBJ2-3; V gene: TRBV7-9; CDR3 protein: CAGQGGGSTDTQYF
CDR3 length: 14; J gene: TRBJ1-1; V gene: TRBV19; CDR3 protein: CASSIGTGGMRAFF
CDR3 length: 16; J gene: TRBJ2-7; V gene: TRBV7-9; CDR3 protein: CASSNPQGGGLYEQYF
CDR3 length: 17; J gene: TRBJ1-1; V gene: TRBV18; CDR3 protein: CASSPAQPGLTQTEAFF
CDR3 length: 14; J gene: TRBJ1-4; V gene: TRBV10-3; CDR3 protein: CAISSGTGFEKLFF
CDR3 length: 14; J gene: TRBJ2-7; V gene: TRBV10-3; CDR3 protein: CAISEPGLAPEQYF
CDR3 length: 18; J gene: TRBJ2-2; V gene: TRBV11-2; CDR3 protein: CASSLLPSGRRQGGELFF
CDR3 length: 11; J gene: TRBJ2-1; V gene: TRBV27; CDR3 protein: CASSLYNEQFF
CDR3 length: 15; J gene: TRBJ2-1; V gene: TRBV27; CDR3 protein: CASSFEGNSYNEQFF
CDR3 length: 12; J gene: TRBJ1-4; V gene: TRBV10-3; CDR3 protein: CATTPTGEKLFF
CDR3 length: 16; J gene: TRBJ2-3; V gene: TRBV5-1; CDR3 protein: CASSFGAGAGTDTQYF
CDR3 length: 14; J gene: TRBJ2-5; V gene: TRBV3-1; CDR3 protein: CASSQGQGGETQYF
CDR3 length: 13; J gene: TRBJ2-1; V gene: TRBV10-3; CDR3 protein: CAISAGLADEQFF
CDR3 length: 15; J gene: TRBJ1-5; V gene: TRBV20-1; CDR3 protein: CSARGPSRLNQPQHF
CDR3 length: 14; J gene: TRBJ2-7; V gene: TRBV15; CDR3 protein: CATSRVGLGYEQYF
CDR3 length: 18; J gene: TRBJ2-2; V gene: TRBV25-1; CDR3 protein: CASTASVGTGGNTGELFF
CDR3 length: 16; J gene: TRBJ2-3; V gene: TRBV15; CDR3 protein: CATSRDLADARGTQYF
CDR3 length: 12; J gene: TRBJ2-1; V gene: TRBV15; CDR3 protein: CATSTGGGEQFF
CDR3 length: 14; J gene: TRBJ1-2; V gene: TRBV6-5; CDR3 protein: CASSYPGATNGYTF
CDR3 length: 12; J gene: TRBJ2-7; V gene: TRBV20-1; CDR3 protein: CSAEAGAYEQYF
CDR3 length: 14; J gene: TRBJ2-7; V gene: TRBV10-3; CDR3 protein: CAISGGQGPYEQYF
CDR3 length: 14; J gene: TRBJ2-2; V gene: TRBV29-1; CDR3 protein: CSVGELLNTGELFF
CDR3 length: 13; J gene: TRBJ2-3; V gene: TRBV12-3/TRBV12-4; CDR3 protein: CASSFVQTDTQYF
CDR3 length: 14; J gene: TRBJ2-1; V gene: TRBV12-3/TRBV12-4; CDR3 protein: CASTLAGDYNEQFF
CDR3 length: 11; J gene: TRBJ1-1; V gene: TRBV29-1; CDR3 protein: CSGRDSTEAFF
CDR3 length: 13; J gene: TRBJ1-1; V gene: TRBV7-2; CDR3 protein: CASSYPGGRGAFF
CDR3 length: 12; J gene: TRBJ1-3; V gene: TRBV20-1; CDR3 protein: CSAREVGNTIYF
CDR3 length: 15; J gene: TRBJ2-3; V gene: TRBV20-1; CDR3 protein: CSTSGDLSSTDTQYF